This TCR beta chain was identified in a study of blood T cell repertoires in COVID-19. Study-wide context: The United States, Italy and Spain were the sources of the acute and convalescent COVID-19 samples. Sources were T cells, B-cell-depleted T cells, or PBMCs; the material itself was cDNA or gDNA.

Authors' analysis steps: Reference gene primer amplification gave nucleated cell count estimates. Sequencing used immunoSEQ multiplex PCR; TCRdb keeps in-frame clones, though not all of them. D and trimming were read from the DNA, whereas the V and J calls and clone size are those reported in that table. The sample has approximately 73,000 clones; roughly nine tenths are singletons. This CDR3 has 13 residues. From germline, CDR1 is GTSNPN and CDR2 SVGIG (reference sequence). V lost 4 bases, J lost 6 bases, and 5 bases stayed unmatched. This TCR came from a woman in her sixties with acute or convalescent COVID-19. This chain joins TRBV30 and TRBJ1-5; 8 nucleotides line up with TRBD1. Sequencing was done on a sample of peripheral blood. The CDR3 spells CAWNTGGGQPQHF. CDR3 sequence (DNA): TGTGCCTGGAATACAGGGGGAGGTCAGCCCCAGCATTTT.